Listed below are T cell receptor beta chains from one sample, sequenced in a study of response to subunit inactivated influenza vaccine. TCRdb re-derived calls from the RT-PCR reads in MiXCR, one entry per CDR3 protein. The table includes 700,000 to 900,000 distinct CDR3 sequences, around 20% detected once. This specimen was PBMCs from blood, taken 5 to 6 days after vaccination. The origin of the receptors is a man over 45 who received an inactivated influenza vaccine. CDR3s leave out the opening cysteine and the closing phenylalanine or tryptophan.

CDR3 protein: SARDLYNNDNSPLH
CDR3 length: 14
J gene: TRBJ1-6
V gene: TRBV20-1

CDR3 protein: ASSLGGPTYNEQF
CDR3 length: 13
J gene: TRBJ2-1
V gene: TRBV7-9

CDR3 protein: AWSVPSGGYFGTQY
CDR3 length: 14
J gene: TRBJ2-5
V gene: TRBV30

CDR3 protein: ASWGLGTQY
CDR3 length: 9
J gene: TRBJ2-5
V gene: TRBV6-5

CDR3 protein: ASSGGQFGVGYT
CDR3 length: 12
J gene: TRBJ1-2
V gene: TRBV9

CDR3 protein: ASSYFPGRDTMRPQH
CDR3 length: 15
J gene: TRBJ1-5
V gene: TRBV6-5

CDR3 protein: ASSYRDSQK
CDR3 length: 9
J gene: TRBJ2-7
V gene: TRBV6-2/TRBV6-3

CDR3 protein: ASSPLETYEQY
CDR3 length: 11
J gene: TRBJ2-7
V gene: TRBV12-3/TRBV12-4

CDR3 protein: ASSPTGTVEQY
CDR3 length: 11
J gene: TRBJ2-7
V gene: TRBV18

CDR3 protein: ASSYRAGTPTGELF
CDR3 length: 14
J gene: TRBJ2-2
V gene: TRBV28

CDR3 protein: ASSPASGGAEEQF
CDR3 length: 13
J gene: TRBJ2-1
V gene: TRBV6-1

CDR3 protein: ASSLEQGGRKTQY
CDR3 length: 13
J gene: TRBJ2-5
V gene: TRBV5-1

CDR3 protein: ASSYSTPPAKNIQY
CDR3 length: 14
J gene: TRBJ2-4
V gene: TRBV6-5

CDR3 protein: ASRETGLTTDTQY
CDR3 length: 13
J gene: TRBJ2-3
V gene: TRBV5-1

CDR3 protein: ASSLGGWLNNEQF
CDR3 length: 13
J gene: TRBJ2-1
V gene: TRBV7-2

CDR3 protein: ASSAVVGNTQY
CDR3 length: 11
J gene: TRBJ2-3
V gene: TRBV7-6

CDR3 protein: ASSITTGSYEQY
CDR3 length: 12
J gene: TRBJ2-7
V gene: TRBV19

CDR3 protein: ASSFSLAGVGYEQY
CDR3 length: 14
J gene: TRBJ2-7
V gene: TRBV27

CDR3 protein: ATSDYSSYEQY
CDR3 length: 11
J gene: TRBJ2-7
V gene: TRBV24-1

CDR3 protein: ASSWASRGTQY
CDR3 length: 11
J gene: TRBJ2-3
V gene: TRBV11-2

CDR3 protein: ASSLNTGGIYGYT
CDR3 length: 13
J gene: TRBJ1-2
V gene: TRBV5-1

CDR3 protein: ASSKDRVDTQY
CDR3 length: 11
J gene: TRBJ2-3
V gene: TRBV7-2

CDR3 protein: ASSVEGSDFSTDTQY
CDR3 length: 15
J gene: TRBJ2-3
V gene: TRBV9

CDR3 protein: ATSDRVREKLF
CDR3 length: 11
J gene: TRBJ1-4
V gene: TRBV19

CDR3 protein: ASSSDRGQVPNTEAF
CDR3 length: 15
J gene: TRBJ1-1
V gene: TRBV5-1

CDR3 protein: ASSRDSFSPLH
CDR3 length: 11
J gene: TRBJ1-6
V gene: TRBV12-3/TRBV12-4

CDR3 protein: ASFARLSTDTQY
CDR3 length: 12
J gene: TRBJ2-3
V gene: TRBV6-2/TRBV6-3

CDR3 protein: ASSFQGAEAF
CDR3 length: 10
J gene: TRBJ1-1
V gene: TRBV5-1

CDR3 protein: SVPGLAELVQY
CDR3 length: 11
J gene: TRBJ2-7
V gene: TRBV20-1

CDR3 protein: ASIPYGAGRAF
CDR3 length: 11
J gene: TRBJ1-1
V gene: TRBV6-1

CDR3 protein: ASSPTLDSVGNEQF
CDR3 length: 14
J gene: TRBJ2-1
V gene: TRBV7-2

CDR3 protein: ASTRRGQGNTGELF
CDR3 length: 14
J gene: TRBJ2-2
V gene: TRBV12-3/TRBV12-4

CDR3 protein: ASSLAGVGANTGELF
CDR3 length: 15
J gene: TRBJ2-2
V gene: TRBV5-1

CDR3 protein: ASSTSGQGDYGYT
CDR3 length: 13
J gene: TRBJ1-2
V gene: TRBV5-1

CDR3 protein: ASSLLSGQVHQETQY
CDR3 length: 15
J gene: TRBJ2-5
V gene: TRBV7-9

CDR3 protein: SAPLAGGYIKQF
CDR3 length: 12
J gene: TRBJ2-1
V gene: TRBV20-1

CDR3 protein: ASSLGGVGYGYT
CDR3 length: 12
J gene: TRBJ1-2
V gene: TRBV12-3/TRBV12-4

CDR3 protein: ATSSLRGNEQF
CDR3 length: 11
J gene: TRBJ2-1
V gene: TRBV15

CDR3 protein: ASSQLITDTQY
CDR3 length: 11
J gene: TRBJ2-3
V gene: TRBV4-1

CDR3 protein: ASSVVLGTGELF
CDR3 length: 12
J gene: TRBJ2-2
V gene: TRBV2

CDR3 protein: ASSIVQGAAGYT
CDR3 length: 12
J gene: TRBJ1-2
V gene: TRBV19

CDR3 protein: SAHPGLARPETQY
CDR3 length: 13
J gene: TRBJ2-5
V gene: TRBV20-1

CDR3 protein: AWSRANTEAF
CDR3 length: 10
J gene: TRBJ1-1
V gene: TRBV30

CDR3 protein: SAAKVFRTNEQF
CDR3 length: 12
J gene: TRBJ2-1
V gene: TRBV20-1

CDR3 protein: ASSLATGTTSSYEQY
CDR3 length: 15
J gene: TRBJ2-7
V gene: TRBV5-1

CDR3 protein: ASSQTTGGDEQF
CDR3 length: 12
J gene: TRBJ2-1
V gene: TRBV4-1

CDR3 protein: SAREGGTGRQPQH
CDR3 length: 13
J gene: TRBJ1-5
V gene: TRBV20-1

CDR3 protein: ASSSTLRQGSPLTSTGELF
CDR3 length: 19
J gene: TRBJ2-2
V gene: TRBV11-3

CDR3 protein: ASSPVGLAAGTDTQY
CDR3 length: 15
J gene: TRBJ2-3
V gene: TRBV5-5

CDR3 protein: ASSLFSGSAEQF
CDR3 length: 12
J gene: TRBJ2-1
V gene: TRBV5-1

CDR3 protein: ASSSPGPSSYEQY
CDR3 length: 13
J gene: TRBJ2-7
V gene: TRBV28

CDR3 protein: ASSLSQGLYGYT
CDR3 length: 12
J gene: TRBJ1-2
V gene: TRBV5-1

CDR3 protein: ASSQGGTSNQPQH
CDR3 length: 13
J gene: TRBJ1-5
V gene: TRBV4-1

CDR3 protein: SARDISPRLSYNEQF
CDR3 length: 15
J gene: TRBJ2-1
V gene: TRBV20-1

CDR3 protein: ASNKGGTRDQPQH
CDR3 length: 13
J gene: TRBJ1-5
V gene: TRBV6-1